This T cell receptor beta chain originates from a study of blood T cell repertoires in COVID-19. Trimming took 0 bases from V and 4 from J, leaving 9 bases between them. This CDR3 comprises 14 residues. Looked up from germline, CDR1 is MNHEY and CDR2 is SVGAGI. This clone was seen a few times. TCRdb's copy holds only in-frame clones and misses some; the assay was immunoSEQ multiplex PCR. The sample contains a few hundred thousand clones, 70% to 90% of which appear only once. The source of this sequence is a human donor in a cohort sampled during active COVID-19. Sequences were obtained from peripheral blood. The chain combines TRBV6-5 with TRBJ1-1, with D possibly TRBD1 on 5 matching bases. The CDR3 nucleotides read TGTGCCAGCAGTTACTCGTTAGGGGTCACTGAAGCTTTCTTT. It translates to CASSYSLGVTEAFF.